This TCR beta chain was recorded in a study of spatial heterogeneity in lung cancer. A single record per CDR3 protein comes from TCRdb applying MiXCR to the 5' RACE reads. The repertoire includes a few thousand distinct CDR3 sequences, approximately 20% of them detected once, and approximately 22% sits in the top ten. Per the germline V gene, CDR1 is SGHRS and CDR2 is YFSETQ. The CDR3 contains 11 residues. The sample's time point: sample taken at primary tumor resection. Whole RNA, isolated from tumor, nontumor lung or frozen PBMC, was sequenced without prior sorting. To note about this clonotype: A much more abundant neighbour one base away suggests this may be a read error. The library was designed around alpha chains, so this beta chain is a stray read whose abundance carries little weight.

The receptor's source is a male donor with early-stage non-small cell lung cancer. This material consisted of normal lung tissue next to the tumor, taken at surgery. The chain carries TRBV5-1 and TRBJ2-1; unclear D gene. The CDR3 loop is CAGSMDGEQFF. The CDR3 DNA follows: TGCGCCGGCAGCATGGACGGTGAGCAGTTCTTC.